This TCR beta chain derives from a study of shared clonotypes between healthy human individuals. The table came from immunoSEQ multiplex PCR; TCRdb's copy has only in-frame clones and leaves some out. This table holds 75,000 to 100,000 clones, 40% to 55% found once. Per the germline V gene, CDR1 is SGHRS and CDR2 is YFSETQ. The CDR3 is made up of 15 amino acids. J lost 4 bases, V lost 5 bases, and 11 bases had no gene match. Notes on the study in general: The authors expected sequencing depth to affect clonotype sharing among donors.

About this clone: The antigen remains unidentified.

The chain carries TRBV5-1 and TRBJ1-2; 7 bases map to TRBD1. This receptor was identified in a woman between 40 and 55 years old in good health. Some clones in this sample may be carry-over from other donors' samples. The sequenced sample was PBMCs. The CDR3 loop is CASSPTGDTAYGYTF. In DNA form, the CDR3 reads TGCGCCAGCAGTCCCACAGGGGACACGGCCTATGGCTACACCTTC.